This T cell receptor (beta chain) comes out of a study of shared clonotypes between healthy human individuals. Study overall: CD4 naive and CD4 memory each took three plates per donor, while CD8 naive took two and CD8 memory one.

With respect to this clone: Its antigen is unknown.

Terminally differentiated effector memory CD45RA+ cells were excluded by CCR7 positive selection of CD45RO-negative cells. The repertoire was sequenced with immunoSEQ multiplex PCR; TCRdb's copy has only in-frame clones and lacks some. The sample consists of some 2.1 million clones, approximately 95% of them appearing once. The V end lost 2 bases, the J end lost 0 bases, and 5 bases lay between the germline ends. Germline V gene data show CDR1 as MNHEY and CDR2 as SVGAGI. The CDR3 consists of 15 residues. Study-level results: Non-shared clonotypes had lower generation probabilities than clonotypes shared by all four sorted-subset donors.

The J gene is TRBJ1-6, the V gene TRBV6-5; D not resolved. What was sequenced was naive CD8+ T cells sorted from blood. The receptor's source is a young man in good health. CDR3 nucleotides: TGTGCCAGCAGTTACGCGAGCTCCTATAATTCACCCCTCCACTTT. Amino acid sequence: CASSYASSYNSPLHF.